The clone carrying this TCR beta chain appeared a few times. These data belong to a study of cytotoxic CD8 clonotypes in ibrutinib-treated CLL. Here immunoSEQ multiplex PCR was the method, and the copy in TCRdb shows in-frame clones only, minus some. The sample consists of around 30,000 clones, approximately 57% of them appearing once. The CDR3 totals 13 residues. The germline V and J ends were trimmed by 0 bases and 3 bases, with 3 bases remaining between them. Germline CDR1 reads SGDLS; CDR2 reads YYNGEE. The TCR was taken from a human donor with chronic lymphocytic leukemia. Here the sequenced sample was PBMCs, taken before ibrutinib treatment. This chain uses TRBV9 with TRBJ2-2; D call uncertain. The CDR3 nucleotides are TGTGCCAGCAGCGTAGCGGACACCGGGGAGCTGTTTTTT. Translation: CASSVADTGELFF.